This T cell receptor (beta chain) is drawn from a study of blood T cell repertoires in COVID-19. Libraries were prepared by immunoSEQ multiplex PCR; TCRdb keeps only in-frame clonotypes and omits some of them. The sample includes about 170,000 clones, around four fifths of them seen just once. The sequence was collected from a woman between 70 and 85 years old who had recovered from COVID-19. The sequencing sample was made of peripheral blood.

The CDR3 region has the DNA TGTGCCATCAGTGAGCCATGGACTAGCTGGGGCACGGCTTCAGAGGATACGCAGTATTTT. It yields the protein CAISEPWTSWGTASEDTQYF. The gene calls are TRBV10-3 and TRBJ2-3; TRBD2 matches 8 bases. The CDR3 spans 20 residues. Trimming took 2 bases from V and 6 from J; bases not matched to a gene: 22. Germline CDR1 ENHRY, CDR2 SYGVKD.